A single sample is the source of the 7 T cell receptor beta chains below, sequenced in a study of blood T cell repertoires in COVID-19. The repertoire was sequenced with immunoSEQ multiplex PCR; TCRdb's copy has only in-frame clones and lacks some. Here the sample spans tens of thousands of clones, around 85% being singletons. Sequenced sample: peripheral blood. The receptors here all came from a woman in her 70s with active COVID-19.

This chain uses TRBV19 with TRBJ2-7; 9 nucleotides match TRBD2. CDR1 is LNHDA, CDR2 SQIVND, per germline (reference sequence). The CDR3 contains 14 residues. The junction had 6 bases not matched to a gene; V was cut back by 8 bases and J by 1 base. CDR3 DNA: TGTGCCAGTGGGCTAGCGGGACTGTCCTACGAGCAGTACTTC. This encodes CASGLAGLSYEQYF.

V is TRBV5-1 and J is TRBJ2-3, with a weak D call TRBD2 (5 bases). CDR3 size: 11 residues. Germline CDR1 SGHRS, CDR2 YFSETQ. V was trimmed by 5 bases and J by 4 bases, leaving 5 bases between them. The CDR3 is CASRRADTQYF. In DNA, the CDR3 is TGCGCCAGCAGGAGGGCAGATACGCAGTATTTT.

The chain has TRBV27 and TRBJ2-3; TRBD2 aligns across 9 bases. The CDR3 totals 13 residues. After removal of 0 bases from V and 14 bases from J, the junction contained 6 bases not matched to a gene. Per germline, CDR1 MNHEY and CDR2 SMNVEV (reference sequence). CDR3 DNA sequence: TGTGCCAGCAGTTTATCGTGGGCGGGGGGGAGGTATTTT. Protein sequence: CASSLSWAGGRYF.

This clone was counted a few times. The rearrangement joins TRBV23-1 to TRBJ1-5; D may be TRBD1 (5 bases). TRBV23-1 belongs to the ORF category, with a function that is uncertain. There are 16 residues in the CDR3. Trimming pared 2 bases from V and 7 bases from J, leaving 18 bases between. This CDR3 reads CASSQEFWGPHQPQHF. The CDR3, as DNA: TGCGCCAGCAGTCAAGAGTTTTGGGGCCCTCACCAGCCCCAGCATTTT.

The chain couples TRBV5-4 to TRBJ1-3; a possible D gene is TRBD1 (5 bases). Trimming took 2 bases from V and 2 from J, leaving 17 bases between them. Germline V gene data show CDR1 as SGHNT and CDR2 as YYREEE (reference sequence). The CDR3 runs 17 residues. This chain's CDR3 is CASSLHPGQGAGNTIYF. DNA for the CDR3: TGTGCCAGCAGCTTACACCCAGGGCAGGGTGCTGGAAACACCATATATTTT.

The J gene is TRBJ2-5, the V gene TRBV19, with TRBD2 identical over 8 bases. Germline V CDR1 and CDR2: LNHDA, SQIVND (reference sequence). The J segment lost 5 bases and the V segment lost 1 base, leaving 3 bases of the junction unmatched. CDR3 length: 14 amino acids. The CDR3 loop is CASSIAGGRETQYF. The CDR3 DNA reads TGTGCCAGTAGTATAGCGGGAGGGCGGGAGACCCAGTACTTC.

This chain joins TRBV5-1 and TRBJ2-5; D is perhaps TRBD1 (6 bases). V lost 4 bases to trimming and J lost 5 bases, with 12 bases between them. Looked up from germline, CDR1 is SGHRS and CDR2 is YFSETQ. The length of the CDR3 is 13 residues. In nucleotides, the CDR3 is TGCGCCAGCAGCCTACAGGGAATGGAGACCCAGTACTTC. This sequence encodes CASSLQGMETQYF.